The 10 T cell receptor beta chains presented below share a single source sample, sequenced in a study of blood T cell repertoires in COVID-19 (dated by TCRdb to about 2020). The library relied on the immunoSEQ multiplex PCR assay. In its TCRdb copy, this immuneACCESS table keeps in-frame sequences only and misses some clones. Where compared with another copy, unresolved V genes explain less than half of these, and the others have no known cause. The sample data list 75,000 to 100,000 clones, and roughly 79% of these were observed just once. Jointly, the top ten make up approximately 9.3% of the sample. Sequencing input: peripheral blood. These receptors were collected from an elderly woman with acute or convalescent COVID-19.

The rearrangement joins TRBV6-5 to TRBJ2-7; tentative D call: TRBD1 (6 bases). This CDR3 is 14 amino acids long. Looked up from germline, CDR1 is MNHEY and CDR2 is SVGAGI. Trimming cost V 6 bases and J 0 bases, with 12 bases left between them. CDR3 residues: CASRGRGGSYEQYF. CDR3 sequence (DNA): TGTGCCAGCAGGGGGCGAGGGGGCTCCTACGAGCAGTACTTC.

The chain uses TRBV28 and TRBJ2-7, with TRBD2 matching over 11 bases. The CDR3 is 16 residues long. Germline V gives CDR1 MDHEN, CDR2 SYDVKM. V lost 0 bases, J lost 2 bases, and 3 bases stayed unmatched. The CDR3 sequence: CASSLWGTSGTYEQYF. CDR3 coding DNA: TGTGCCAGCAGTTTATGGGGGACTAGCGGAACCTACGAGCAGTACTTC.

This chain uses TRBV28 with TRBJ1-1, with D unresolved. The CDR3 loop spans 14 amino acids. V was pared by 5 bases and J by 3 bases, with 13 bases between. Germline-derived CDR1 and CDR2 are MDHEN and SYDVKM. The CDR3 DNA is TGTGCCAGCAGTCCTTGGGCCGACCACACTGAAGCTTTCTTT. It is translated as CASSPWADHTEAFF.

This chain links TRBV19 with TRBJ1-5, with D perhaps TRBD1 (5 bases). Trimming removed 5 bases at V and 4 bases at J, with 9 bases between. Per the germline V gene, CDR1 is LNHDA and CDR2 is SQIVND (reference sequence). This CDR3 region has 13 residues. The CDR3 coding sequence is TGTGCCAGTAGTGTTCAGGGAAATCAGCCCCAGCATTTT. Protein product: CASSVQGNQPQHF.

This sequence joins TRBV9 and TRBJ2-2; weak D call: TRBD2 (6 bases). V was pared by 0 bases and J by 5 bases, with 14 bases between. Germline-derived CDR1 and CDR2 are SGDLS and YYNGEE. This CDR3 has 16 residues. The CDR3 here is CASSVDDGRGTGELFF. The DNA for the CDR3 is TGTGCCAGCAGCGTAGATGACGGGAGAGGGACCGGGGAGCTGTTTTTT. The entire variable domain, with the rest obtained from reference TRBV9 and TRBJ2-2, is as follows: DSGVTQTPKHLITATGQRVTLRCSPRSGDLSVYWYQQSLDQGLQFLIQYYNGEERAKGNILERFSAQQFPDLHSELNLSSLELGDSALYFCASSVDDGRGTGELFFGEGSRLTVL.

The chain joins TRBV5-8 to TRBJ2-7; 9 bases match TRBD2. Germline V gene lookup returns CDR1 SGHTS and CDR2 YDEGEE. This CDR3 comprises 16 residues. V trimming: 3 bases; J trimming: 2 bases; junction bases outside the gene matches: 9. The CDR3 reads CASSWRRASGTYEQYF. DNA for the CDR3: TGTGCCAGCAGCTGGCGGCGGGCTAGCGGGACCTACGAGCAGTACTTC. The full variable domain, its missing parts supplied by reference TRBV5-8 and TRBJ2-7, is EAGVTQSPTHLIKTRGQQATLRCSPISGHTSVYWYQQALGLGLQFLLWYDEGEERNRGNFPPRFSGRQFPNYSSELNVNALELEDSALYLCASSWRRASGTYEQYFGPGTRLTVT.

This clone was counted between two and nine times. The gene calls are TRBV27 and TRBJ1-6; no reliable D call. Per germline, CDR1 MNHEY and CDR2 SMNVEV (reference sequence). The CDR3 loop spans 13 amino acids. V shed 3 bases and J shed 14 bases, with 14 bases lying between them. The CDR3 region is CASSFTQSSSLHF. The CDR3 DNA is TGTGCCAGCAGTTTCACCCAAAGCTCATCCCTCCACTTT.

The CDR3 loop reads CASSGKFPGQGEKTNYGYTF. The DNA of the CDR3 is TGTGCCAGCAGCGGAAAGTTTCCGGGACAGGGGGAAAAGACTAACTATGGCTACACCTTC. This chain links TRBV6-6 with TRBJ1-2, with 11 nucleotides matching TRBD1. V was pared by 6 bases and J by 0 bases, with 18 bases of the junction left unmatched. Germline V gives CDR1 MNHNY, CDR2 SVGAGI (reference sequence). The CDR3 runs to 20 residues.

This chain links TRBV6-1 with TRBJ2-3; D unclear. Germline-derived CDR1 and CDR2 are MNHNS and SASEGT. V lost 2 bases, J lost 1 base, and 10 bases lay in between. This CDR3 has 15 residues. The CDR3 DNA reads TGTGCCAGCAGTGAACTAAATCGGGGCACAGATACGCAGTATTTT. It is translated as CASSELNRGTDTQYF.

This sequence joins TRBV6-2 or TRBV6-3 and TRBJ2-3; 11 bases line up with TRBD2. Trimming cost V 4 bases and J 2 bases; bases outside gene matches: 8. In germline, CDR1 is MNHEY, CDR2 SVGEGT. The CDR3 spans 17 residues. The CDR3 coding sequence is TGTGCCAGCAGTTCCTCTAGCGGGGGGCCCCTCACAGATACGCAGTATTTT. Its protein product is CASSSSSGGPLTDTQYF.